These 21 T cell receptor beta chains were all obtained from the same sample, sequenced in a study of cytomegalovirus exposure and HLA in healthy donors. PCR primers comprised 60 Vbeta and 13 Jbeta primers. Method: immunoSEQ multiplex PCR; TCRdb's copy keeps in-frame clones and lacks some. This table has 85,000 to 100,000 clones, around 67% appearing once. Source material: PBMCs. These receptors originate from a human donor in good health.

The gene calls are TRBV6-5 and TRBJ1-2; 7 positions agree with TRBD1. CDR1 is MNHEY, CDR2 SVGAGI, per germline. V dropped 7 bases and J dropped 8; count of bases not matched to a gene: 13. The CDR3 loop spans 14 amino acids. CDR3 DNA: TGTGCCAGCACCCGGGACAGTCAGTCGAGAGGCTACACCTTC. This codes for CASTRDSQSRGYTF.

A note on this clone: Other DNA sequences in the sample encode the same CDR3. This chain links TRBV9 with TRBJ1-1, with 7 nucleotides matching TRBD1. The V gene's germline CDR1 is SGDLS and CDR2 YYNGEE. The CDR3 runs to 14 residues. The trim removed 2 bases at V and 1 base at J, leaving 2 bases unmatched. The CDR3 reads CASSVRDRNTEAFF. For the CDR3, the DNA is TGTGCCAGCAGCGTTCGGGACAGGAACACTGAAGCTTTCTTT.

The CDR3 loop reads CASSPPGQGMGQPQHF. As DNA, the CDR3 is TGTGCCAGCTCACCACCGGGACAGGGGATGGGGCAGCCCCAGCATTTT. The chain joins TRBV18 to TRBJ1-5; 10 bases are a match to TRBD1. Germline-derived CDR1 and CDR2 are KGHSH and LQKENI. The CDR3 extends over 16 amino acids. V trimming: 0 bases; J trimming: 7 bases; junction bases outside the gene matches: 6. The full variable domain, completed using reference TRBV18 and TRBJ1-5, is NAGVMQNPRHLVRRRGQEARLRCSPMKGHSHVYWYRQLPEEGLKFMVYLQKENIIDESGMPKERFSAEFPKEGPSILRIQQVVRGDSAAYFCASSPPGQGMGQPQHFGDGTRLSIL.

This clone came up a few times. In DNA form, the CDR3 reads TGCGCCAGCAGCCAAGATCCCGCGGGGGGGATTCGAGCCTACAATGAGCAGTTCTTC. Translated: CASSQDPAGGIRAYNEQFF. The gene calls are TRBV4-1 and TRBJ2-1, with 9 positions matching TRBD2. Germline assignment: CDR1 MGHRA and CDR2 YSYEKL. The CDR3 totals 19 residues. With V trimmed by 0 bases and J by 2 bases, 11 bases remained unmatched.

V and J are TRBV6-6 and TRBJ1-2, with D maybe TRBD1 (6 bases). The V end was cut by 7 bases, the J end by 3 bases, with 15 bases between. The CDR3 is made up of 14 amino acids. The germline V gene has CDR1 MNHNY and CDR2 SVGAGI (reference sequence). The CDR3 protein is CASKDSPGDYGYTF. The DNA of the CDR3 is TGTGCCAGCAAGGACAGCCCAGGGGACTATGGCTACACCTTC.

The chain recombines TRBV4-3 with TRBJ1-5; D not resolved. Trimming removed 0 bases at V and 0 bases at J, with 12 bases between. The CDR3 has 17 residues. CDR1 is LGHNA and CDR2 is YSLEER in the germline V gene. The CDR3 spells CASSQDLEDYSNQPQHF. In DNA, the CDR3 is TGCGCCAGCAGCCAAGATTTAGAAGACTATAGCAATCAGCCCCAGCATTTT.

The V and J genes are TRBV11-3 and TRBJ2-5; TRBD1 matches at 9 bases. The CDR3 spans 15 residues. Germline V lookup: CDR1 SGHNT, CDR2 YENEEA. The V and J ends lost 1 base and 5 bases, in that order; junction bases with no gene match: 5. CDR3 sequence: CASSLGTGATETQYF. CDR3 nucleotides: TGTGCCAGCAGCTTAGGGACAGGGGCCACGGAGACCCAGTACTTC.

CDR3: CASSVSGTTYEQYF. The CDR3 nucleotides read TGTGCCAGCAGCGTTTCCGGGACTACATACGAGCAGTACTTC. This sequence joins TRBV9 and TRBJ2-7; 7 nucleotides agree with TRBD2. This CDR3 has 14 amino acids. Germline-derived CDR1 and CDR2 are SGDLS and YYNGEE. J gave up 4 bases and V 2 bases, and 6 bases lay outside the gene matches.

The CDR3 nucleotides are TGTGCCAGCAGCGGTTTTAACTATGGCTACACCTTC. This gives the protein CASSGFNYGYTF. V and J are TRBV6-1 and TRBJ1-2, with no clear D. V dropped 6 bases and J dropped 1 base, with 6 bases sitting between them. CDR1 and CDR2 from the germline V gene are MNHNS and SASEGT. There are 12 residues in the CDR3.

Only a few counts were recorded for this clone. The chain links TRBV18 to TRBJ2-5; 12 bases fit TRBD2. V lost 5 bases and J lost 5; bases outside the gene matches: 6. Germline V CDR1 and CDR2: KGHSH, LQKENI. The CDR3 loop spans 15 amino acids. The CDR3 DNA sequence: TGTGCCAGCTCAGCCACTAGCGGGGGGCTTGAGACCCAGTACTTC. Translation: CASSATSGGLETQYF. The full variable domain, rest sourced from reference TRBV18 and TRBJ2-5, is NAGVMQNPRHLVRRRGQEARLRCSPMKGHSHVYWYRQLPEEGLKFMVYLQKENIIDESGMPKERFSAEFPKEGPSILRIQQVVRGDSAAYFCASSATSGGLETQYFGPGTRLLVL.

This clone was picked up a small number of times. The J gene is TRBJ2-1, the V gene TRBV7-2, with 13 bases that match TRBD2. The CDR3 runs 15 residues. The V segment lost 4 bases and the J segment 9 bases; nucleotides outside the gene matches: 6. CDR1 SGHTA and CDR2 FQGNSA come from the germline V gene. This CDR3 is CASSSTGLAGLEQFF. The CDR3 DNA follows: TGTGCCAGCAGCTCAACGGGACTAGCGGGGCTTGAGCAGTTCTTC.

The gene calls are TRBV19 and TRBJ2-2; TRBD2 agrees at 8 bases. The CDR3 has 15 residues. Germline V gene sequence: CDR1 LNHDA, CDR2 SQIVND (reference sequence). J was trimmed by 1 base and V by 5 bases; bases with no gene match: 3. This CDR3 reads CASSRGGRNTGELFF. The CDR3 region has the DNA TGTGCCAGTAGTCGGGGGGGCAGGAACACCGGGGAGCTGTTTTTT.

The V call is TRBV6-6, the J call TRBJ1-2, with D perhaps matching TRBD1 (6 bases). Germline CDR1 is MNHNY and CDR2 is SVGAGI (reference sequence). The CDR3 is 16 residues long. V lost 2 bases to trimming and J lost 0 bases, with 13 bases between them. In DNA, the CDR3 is TGTGCCAGCAGTTACCTAAGGACAGATCCTAACTATGGCTACACCTTC. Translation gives CASSYLRTDPNYGYTF.

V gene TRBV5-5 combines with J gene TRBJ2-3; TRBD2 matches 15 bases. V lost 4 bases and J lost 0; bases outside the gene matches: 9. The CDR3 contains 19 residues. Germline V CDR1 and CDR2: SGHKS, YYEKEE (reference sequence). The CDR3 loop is CASSAEGLAGGISTDTQYF. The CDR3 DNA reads TGTGCCAGCAGCGCAGAAGGACTAGCGGGGGGGATAAGCACAGATACGCAGTATTTT.

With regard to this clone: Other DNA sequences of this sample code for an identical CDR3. CDR3 DNA sequence: TGTGCCAGCAGTTCCTGGGCGGGGGACCCGGGCGGGGAGCTGTTTTTT. Protein product: CASSSWAGDPGGELFF. The chain has TRBV6-5 and TRBJ2-2, with 7 bases lining up with TRBD2. Germline CDR1 and CDR2: MNHEY and SVGAGI. This CDR3 contains 16 residues. J gave up 7 bases and V 4 bases, and 12 bases lay outside the gene matches.

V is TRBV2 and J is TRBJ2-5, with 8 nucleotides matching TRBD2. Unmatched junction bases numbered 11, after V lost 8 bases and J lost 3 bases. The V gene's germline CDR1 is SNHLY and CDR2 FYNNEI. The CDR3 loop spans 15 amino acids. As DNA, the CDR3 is TGTGCCAGCGGCCAACTAGCGGTCAAAAAAGAGACCCAGTACTTC. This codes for CASGQLAVKKETQYF.

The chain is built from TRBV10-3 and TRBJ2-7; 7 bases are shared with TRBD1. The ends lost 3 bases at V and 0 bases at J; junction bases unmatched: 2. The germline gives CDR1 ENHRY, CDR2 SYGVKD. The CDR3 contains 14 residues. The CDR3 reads CAISEAGGSYEQYF. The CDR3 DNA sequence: TGTGCCATCAGTGAAGCAGGGGGCTCCTACGAGCAGTACTTC.

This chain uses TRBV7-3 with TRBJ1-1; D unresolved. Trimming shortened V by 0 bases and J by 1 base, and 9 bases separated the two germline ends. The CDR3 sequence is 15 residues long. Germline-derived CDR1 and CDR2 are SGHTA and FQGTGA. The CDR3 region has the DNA TGTGCCAGCAGCTTAACGGGCCTGGGGAACACTGAAGCTTTCTTT. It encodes CASSLTGLGNTEAFF.

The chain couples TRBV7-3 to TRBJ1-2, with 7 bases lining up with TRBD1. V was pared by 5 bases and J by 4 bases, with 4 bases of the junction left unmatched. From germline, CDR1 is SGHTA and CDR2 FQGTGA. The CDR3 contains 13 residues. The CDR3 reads CASSAGQLYGYTF. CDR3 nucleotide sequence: TGTGCCAGCAGCGCGGGACAGCTCTATGGCTACACCTTC. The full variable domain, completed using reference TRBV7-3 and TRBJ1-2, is GAGVSQTPSNKVTEKGKYVELRCDPISGHTALYWYRQSLGQGPEFLIYFQGTGAADDSGLPNDRFFAVRPEGSVSTLKIQRTERGDSAVYLCASSAGQLYGYTFGSGTRLTVV.

This CDR3 is CASSQDRGGSYNEQFF. For the CDR3, the DNA is TGCGCCAGCAGCCAAGATCGCGGGGGTTCCTACAATGAGCAGTTCTTC. V usage is TRBV4-1 and J usage is TRBJ2-1, with 7 bases matching TRBD2. The CDR3 consists of 16 residues. The trim removed 0 bases at V and 1 base at J, leaving 3 bases unmatched. Per the germline V gene, CDR1 is MGHRA and CDR2 is YSYEKL.

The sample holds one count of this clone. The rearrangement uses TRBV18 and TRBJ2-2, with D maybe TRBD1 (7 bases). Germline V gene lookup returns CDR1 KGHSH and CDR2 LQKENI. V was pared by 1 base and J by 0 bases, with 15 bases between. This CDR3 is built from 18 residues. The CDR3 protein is CASSPRIGRGANTGELFF. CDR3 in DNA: TGTGCCAGCTCACCACGTATCGGCAGGGGGGCGAACACCGGGGAGCTGTTTTTT.